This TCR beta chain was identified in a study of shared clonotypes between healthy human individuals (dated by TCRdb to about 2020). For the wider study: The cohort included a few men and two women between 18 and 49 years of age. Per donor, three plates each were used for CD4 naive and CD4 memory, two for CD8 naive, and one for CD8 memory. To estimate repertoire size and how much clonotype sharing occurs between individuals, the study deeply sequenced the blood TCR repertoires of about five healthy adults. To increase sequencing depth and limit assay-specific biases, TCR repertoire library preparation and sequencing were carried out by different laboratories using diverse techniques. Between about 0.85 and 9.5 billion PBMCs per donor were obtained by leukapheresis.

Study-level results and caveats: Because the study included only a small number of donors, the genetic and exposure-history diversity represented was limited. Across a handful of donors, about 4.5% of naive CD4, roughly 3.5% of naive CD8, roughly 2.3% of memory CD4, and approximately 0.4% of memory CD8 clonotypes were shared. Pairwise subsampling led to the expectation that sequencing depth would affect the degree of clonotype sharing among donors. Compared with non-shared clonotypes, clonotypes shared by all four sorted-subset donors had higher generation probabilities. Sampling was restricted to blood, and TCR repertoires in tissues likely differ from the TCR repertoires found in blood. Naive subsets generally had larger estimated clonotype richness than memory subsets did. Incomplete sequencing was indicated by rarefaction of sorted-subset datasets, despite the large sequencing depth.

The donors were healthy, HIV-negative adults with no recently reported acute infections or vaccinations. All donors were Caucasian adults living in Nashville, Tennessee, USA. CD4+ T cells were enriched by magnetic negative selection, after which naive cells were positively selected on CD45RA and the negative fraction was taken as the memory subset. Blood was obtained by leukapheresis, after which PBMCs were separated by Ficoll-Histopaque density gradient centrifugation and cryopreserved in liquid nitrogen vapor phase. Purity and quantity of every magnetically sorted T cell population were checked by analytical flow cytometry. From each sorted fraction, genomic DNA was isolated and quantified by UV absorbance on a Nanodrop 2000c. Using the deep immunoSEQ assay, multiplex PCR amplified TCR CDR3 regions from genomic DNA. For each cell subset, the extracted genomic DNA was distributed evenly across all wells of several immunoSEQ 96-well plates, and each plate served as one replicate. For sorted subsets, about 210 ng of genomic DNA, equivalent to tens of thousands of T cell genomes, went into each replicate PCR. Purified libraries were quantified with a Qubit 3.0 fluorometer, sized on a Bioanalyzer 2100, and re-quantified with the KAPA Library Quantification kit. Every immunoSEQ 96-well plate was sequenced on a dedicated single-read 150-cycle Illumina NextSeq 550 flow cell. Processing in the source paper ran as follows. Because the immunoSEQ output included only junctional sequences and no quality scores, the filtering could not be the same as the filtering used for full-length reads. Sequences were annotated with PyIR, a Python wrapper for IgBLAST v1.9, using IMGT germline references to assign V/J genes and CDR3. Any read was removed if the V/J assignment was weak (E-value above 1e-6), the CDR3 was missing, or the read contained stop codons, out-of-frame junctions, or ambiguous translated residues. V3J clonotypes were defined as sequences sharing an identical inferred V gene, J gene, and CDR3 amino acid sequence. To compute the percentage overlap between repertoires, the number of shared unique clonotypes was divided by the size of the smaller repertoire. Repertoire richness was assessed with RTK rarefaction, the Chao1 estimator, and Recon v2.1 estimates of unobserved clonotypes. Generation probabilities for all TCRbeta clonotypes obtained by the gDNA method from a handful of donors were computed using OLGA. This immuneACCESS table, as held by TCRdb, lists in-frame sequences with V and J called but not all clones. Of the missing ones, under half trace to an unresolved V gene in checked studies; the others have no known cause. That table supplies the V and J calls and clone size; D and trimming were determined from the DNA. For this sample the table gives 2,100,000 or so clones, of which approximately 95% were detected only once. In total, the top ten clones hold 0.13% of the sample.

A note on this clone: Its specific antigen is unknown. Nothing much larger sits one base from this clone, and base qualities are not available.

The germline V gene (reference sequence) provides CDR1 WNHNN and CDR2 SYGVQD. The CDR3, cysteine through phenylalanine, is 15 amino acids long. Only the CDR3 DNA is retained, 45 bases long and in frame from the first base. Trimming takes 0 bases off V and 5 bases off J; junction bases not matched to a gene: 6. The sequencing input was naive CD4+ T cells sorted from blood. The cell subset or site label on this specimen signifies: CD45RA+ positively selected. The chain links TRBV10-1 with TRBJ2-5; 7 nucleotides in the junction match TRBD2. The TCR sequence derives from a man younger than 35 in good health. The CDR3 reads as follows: CASSESLAAGETQYF. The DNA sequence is TGCGCCAGCAGTGAGTCCCTAGCGGCAGGGGAGACCCAGTACTTC.